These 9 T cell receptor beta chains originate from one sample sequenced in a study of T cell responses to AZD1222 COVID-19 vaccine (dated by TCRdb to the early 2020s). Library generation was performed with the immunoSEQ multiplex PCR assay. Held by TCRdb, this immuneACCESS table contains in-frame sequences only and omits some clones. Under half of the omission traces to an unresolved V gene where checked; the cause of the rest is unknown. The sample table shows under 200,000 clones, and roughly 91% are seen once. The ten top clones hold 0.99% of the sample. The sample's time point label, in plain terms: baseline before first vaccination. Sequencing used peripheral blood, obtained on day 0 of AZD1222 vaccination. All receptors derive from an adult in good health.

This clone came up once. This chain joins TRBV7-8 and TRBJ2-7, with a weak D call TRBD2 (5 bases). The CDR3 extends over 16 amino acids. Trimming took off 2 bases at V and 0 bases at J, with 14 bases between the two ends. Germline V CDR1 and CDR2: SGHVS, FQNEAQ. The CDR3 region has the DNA TGTGCCAGCAGCTTAAGAGAGGTTAGCGTCTCCTACGAGCAGTACTTC. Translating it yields CASSLREVSVSYEQYF. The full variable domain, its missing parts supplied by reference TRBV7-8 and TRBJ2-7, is GAGVSQSPRYKVAKRGQDVALRCDPISGHVSLFWYQQALGQGPEFLTYFQNEAQLDKSGLPSDRFFAERPEGSVSTLKIQRTQQEDSAVYLCASSLREVSVSYEQYFGPGTRLTVT.

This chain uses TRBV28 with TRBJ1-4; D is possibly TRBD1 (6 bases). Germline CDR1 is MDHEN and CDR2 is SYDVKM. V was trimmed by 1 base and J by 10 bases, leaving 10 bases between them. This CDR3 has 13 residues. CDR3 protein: CASSLLLRGKLFF. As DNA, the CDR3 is TGTGCCAGCAGTTTATTACTCAGGGGAAAACTGTTTTTT.

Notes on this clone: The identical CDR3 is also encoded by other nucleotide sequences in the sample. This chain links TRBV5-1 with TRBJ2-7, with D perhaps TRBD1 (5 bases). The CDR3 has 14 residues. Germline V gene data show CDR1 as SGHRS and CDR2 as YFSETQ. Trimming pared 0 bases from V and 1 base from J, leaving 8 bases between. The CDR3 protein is CASSLVGDSYEQYF. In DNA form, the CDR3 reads TGCGCCAGCAGCTTGGTAGGGGATTCCTACGAGCAGTACTTC.

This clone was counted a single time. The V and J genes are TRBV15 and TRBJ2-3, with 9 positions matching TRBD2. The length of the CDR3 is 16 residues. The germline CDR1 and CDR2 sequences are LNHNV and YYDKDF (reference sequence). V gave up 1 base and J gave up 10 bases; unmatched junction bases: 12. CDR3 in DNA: TGTGCCACCAGCAGAGGGCGGGAGGGCCATAGTGTGCCGCAGTATTTT. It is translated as CATSRGREGHSVPQYF.

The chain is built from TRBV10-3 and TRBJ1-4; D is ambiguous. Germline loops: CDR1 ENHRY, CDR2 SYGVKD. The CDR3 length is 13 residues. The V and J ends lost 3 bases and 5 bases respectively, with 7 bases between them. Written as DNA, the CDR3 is TGTGCCATCAGTGACCGGAAGAATGAAAAACTGTTTTTT. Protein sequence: CAISDRKNEKLFF.

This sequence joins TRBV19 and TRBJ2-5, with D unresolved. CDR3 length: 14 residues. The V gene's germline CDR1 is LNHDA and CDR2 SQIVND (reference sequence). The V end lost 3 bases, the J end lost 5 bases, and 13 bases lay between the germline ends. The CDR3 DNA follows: TGTGCCAGTAGTATCGCATCAGGTTGGGAGACCCAGTACTTC. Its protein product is CASSIASGWETQYF.

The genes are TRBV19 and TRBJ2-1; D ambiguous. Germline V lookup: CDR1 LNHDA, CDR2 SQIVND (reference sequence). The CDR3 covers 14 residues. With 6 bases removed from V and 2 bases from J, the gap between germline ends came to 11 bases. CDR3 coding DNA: TGTGCCAGTAGCCGAGCCGGGCCCTACAATGAGCAGTTCTTC. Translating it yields CASSRAGPYNEQFF.

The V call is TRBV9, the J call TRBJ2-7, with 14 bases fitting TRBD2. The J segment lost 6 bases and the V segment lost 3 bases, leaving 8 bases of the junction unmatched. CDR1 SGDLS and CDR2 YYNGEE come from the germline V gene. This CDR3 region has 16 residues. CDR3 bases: TGTGCCAGCAGCGGAAATCCGGGACTAGCGGGAGTCGAGCAGTACTTC. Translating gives CASSGNPGLAGVEQYF.

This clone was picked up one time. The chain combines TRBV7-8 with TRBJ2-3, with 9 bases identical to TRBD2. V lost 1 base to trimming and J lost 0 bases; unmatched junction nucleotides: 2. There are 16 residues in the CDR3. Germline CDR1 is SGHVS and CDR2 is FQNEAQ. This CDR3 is CASSLGLAGSTDTQYF. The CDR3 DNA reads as TGTGCCAGCAGCTTAGGTCTAGCGGGGAGCACAGATACGCAGTATTTT.